The clone carrying this T cell receptor (beta chain) has at least ten counts. Its antigen is not known. This sample was taken from a study of CD8 T cells in ankylosing spondylitis. Deletions cut 6 bases from V and 1 base from J, with 13 bases between. Looked up from germline, CDR1 is SGHTA and CDR2 is FQGNSA. CDR3 size: 14 residues. TCRdb redid the calling of the 5' RACE reads with MiXCR, one entry per CDR3 protein. Among a few hundred thousand distinct CDR3 sequences listed, 20% were seen once. Study-level results: Seemingly distinctive of ankylosing spondylitis blood was a TCR beta motif formed by eight highly homologous variants. In ankylosing spondylitis patients, matched synovial fluid reportedly showed significant enrichment of disease-linked clones.

The receptor was isolated from a female donor with ankylosing spondylitis or in good health (not recorded which). The sequenced sample was blood, either unsorted or a sorted T cell fraction (not recorded which). The V call is TRBV7-2, the J call TRBJ2-7; D perhaps matches TRBD2 (5 bases). In nucleotides, the CDR3 is TGTGCCAGCAGGCTAACCCGGGGATCCTACGAGCAGTACTTC. It is translated as CASRLTRGSYEQYF.